This T cell receptor (beta chain) derives from a study of blood T cell repertoires in COVID-19. Overall study context: Samples of COVID-19 (acute and convalescent) were obtained from the United States, Italy and Spain. From T cells, B-cell-depleted T cells, or PBMCs came the material, which was cDNA or gDNA.

CDR3 length equals 11 residues. Germline loops: CDR1 MNHEY, CDR2 SVGAGI. Trimming shortened V by 6 bases and J by 12 bases, and 9 bases separated the two germline ends. In the original analysis: Estimation of nucleated cell counts relied on the amplification of reference gene primers. Sequencing was performed with immunoSEQ multiplex PCR; in TCRdb, only in-frame clones are kept and a portion is missing. That table gives V, J and clone size, and the DNA gave D and trimming. The data show some 170,000 clones, with around 90% seen just once and roughly 4% held by the top ten. This chain connects TRBV6-5 to TRBJ1-6; D remains unclear. The receptor was isolated from a woman aged 60 to 75 who had recovered from COVID-19. Material for sequencing was peripheral blood. This CDR3 is CASRASGPLHF. CDR3 bases: TGTGCCAGCAGGGCTTCTGGACCCCTCCACTTT.